The rows below give T cell receptor beta chains drawn from one sample of a study of CD8 T cells in ankylosing spondylitis. MiXCR, applied by TCRdb to the 5' RACE reads, yields one record per CDR3 protein. The sample shows roughly 250,000 distinct CDR3 sequences, roughly 8.6% of them seen only once. The sample taken for sequencing was blood, either unsorted or a sorted T cell fraction (not recorded which). These receptors came from a male donor with ankylosing spondylitis or in good health (not recorded which). Each CDR3 is given with its conserved first and last residue. The order of the fields is clone size, V gene, D gene, J gene, CDR3 protein, CDR3 DNA. A D gene is named only where the DNA matches it firmly. Part of the rows lack a size; the others show once, few, many or a class for expanded clones.

abundance: many
v_gene: TRBV7-9
d_gene: NA
j_gene: TRBJ1-6
CDR3aa: CASSPVWSSYNSPLHF
CDR3nt: TGTGCCAGCAGCCCCGTTTGGAGCTCCTATAATTCACCCCTCCACTTT

abundance: many
v_gene: TRBV6-5
d_gene: TRBD2
j_gene: TRBJ2-5
CDR3aa: CASSYSAGGGLETQYF
CDR3nt: TGTGCCAGCAGTTACTCAGCGGGGGGAGGATTGGAGACCCAGTACTTC

abundance: many
v_gene: TRBV5-1
d_gene: NA
j_gene: TRBJ1-2
CDR3aa: CASSLGRDNYGYTF
CDR3nt: TGTGCCAGCAGTTTGGGCCGGGACAACTATGGCTACACCTTC

abundance: few
v_gene: TRBV5-1
d_gene: TRBD1
j_gene: TRBJ2-7
CDR3aa: CASSLALRQGLGEQYF
CDR3nt: TGCGCCAGCAGCTTGGCCCTTCGACAGGGGTTGGGCGAGCAGTACTTC

abundance: NA
v_gene: TRBV10-3
d_gene: NA
j_gene: TRBJ2-7
CDR3aa: CAISEHRDGYEQYF
CDR3nt: TGTGCCATCAGTGAGCACAGGGACGGCTACGAGCAGTACTTC

abundance: many
v_gene: TRBV4-1
d_gene: TRBD1
j_gene: TRBJ2-7
CDR3aa: CASSFRDRGYEQYF
CDR3nt: TGCGCCAGCAGCTTCCGGGACAGGGGCTACGAGCAGTACTTC

abundance: many
v_gene: TRBV6-1
d_gene: NA
j_gene: TRBJ1-5
CDR3aa: CASSNTGHNQPQHF
CDR3nt: TGTGCCAGCAGCAATACAGGGCATAATCAGCCCCAGCATTTT

abundance: many
v_gene: TRBV5-1
d_gene: NA
j_gene: TRBJ2-2
CDR3aa: CASSGDLTGELFF
CDR3nt: TGCGCCAGCAGTGGGGACTTGACCGGGGAGCTGTTTTTT

abundance: few
v_gene: TRBV20-1
d_gene: TRBD1
j_gene: TRBJ2-7
CDR3aa: CSASRQGVYEQYF
CDR3nt: TGCAGTGCTAGTCGACAGGGGGTCTACGAGCAGTACTTC

abundance: many
v_gene: TRBV7-8
d_gene: NA
j_gene: TRBJ1-1
CDR3aa: CASSSSTVNTEAFF
CDR3nt: TGTGCCAGCAGCTCATCGACGGTGAACACTGAAGCTTTCTTT

abundance: many
v_gene: TRBV7-2
d_gene: TRBD1
j_gene: TRBJ2-5
CDR3aa: CASSQGQSETQYF
CDR3nt: TGTGCCAGCAGCCAGGGACAGTCAGAGACCCAGTACTTC

abundance: many
v_gene: TRBV6-1
d_gene: NA
j_gene: TRBJ2-5
CDR3aa: CASSDYGNQETQYF
CDR3nt: TGTGCCAGCAGTGACTACGGGAACCAAGAGACCCAGTACTTC

abundance: many
v_gene: TRBV12-3/TRBV12-4
d_gene: NA
j_gene: TRBJ2-3
CDR3aa: CASSFGGDTQYF
CDR3nt: TGTGCCAGCAGTTTCGGTGGGGATACGCAGTATTTT

abundance: few
v_gene: TRBV20-1
d_gene: TRBD1
j_gene: TRBJ1-1
CDR3aa: CSATSTGQGGLRGGFF
CDR3nt: TGCAGTGCTACCTCGACAGGACAAGGGGGCCTAAGGGGTGGTTTCTTT

abundance: few
v_gene: TRBV14
d_gene: TRBD2
j_gene: TRBJ2-2
CDR3aa: CASSQTSGSPKAGELFF
CDR3nt: TGTGCCAGCAGCCAGACCAGCGGGAGCCCCAAGGCCGGGGAGCTGTTTTTT

abundance: many
v_gene: TRBV20-1
d_gene: NA
j_gene: TRBJ2-7
CDR3aa: CSARKSAYEQYF
CDR3nt: TGCAGTGCTAGAAAATCGGCCTACGAGCAGTACTTC